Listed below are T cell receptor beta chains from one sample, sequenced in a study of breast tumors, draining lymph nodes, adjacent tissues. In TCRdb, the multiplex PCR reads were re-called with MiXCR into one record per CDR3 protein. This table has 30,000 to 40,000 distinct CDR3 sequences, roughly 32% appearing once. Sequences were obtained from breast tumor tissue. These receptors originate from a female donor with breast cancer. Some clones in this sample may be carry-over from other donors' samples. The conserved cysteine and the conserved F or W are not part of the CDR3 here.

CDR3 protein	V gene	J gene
ASSKRTGIVDTQY	TRBV5-4	TRBJ2-3
ASSDKDYGYT	TRBV6-6	TRBJ1-2
ASSPASSYNEQF	TRBV5-8	TRBJ2-1
ASRRLTRTGELF	TRBV7-2	TRBJ2-2
ASSLASGPYNEQF	TRBV7-7	TRBJ2-1
ASSRMTSFVADTQY	TRBV11-3	TRBJ2-3
SASGEYRQGNSYEQY	TRBV20-1	TRBJ2-7
ASSLGGLTDTQY	TRBV7-2	TRBJ2-3
ASRKIGTGGYQH	TRBV6-1	TRBJ1-5
SVEDMRGSYEQY	TRBV29-1	TRBJ2-7
ASSLAALAGGVSGANVLT	TRBV7-9	TRBJ2-6
SARGAGGWDEQY	TRBV20-1	TRBJ2-7
ATSSPGTDLPKLF	TRBV15	TRBJ1-4